The entry below gives a single TCR beta chain sequence along with its context. The antigen is not known. Libraries were prepared by immunoSEQ multiplex PCR; TCRdb keeps only in-frame clonotypes and omits some of them. This sample has 30,000 to 40,000 clones, with approximately 90% found just once. The CDR3 is 14 residues long. Trimming stripped 0 bases from V and 3 bases from J, with 8 bases between. CDR1 and CDR2 from the germline V gene are SGHTA and FQGNSA. This sample is drawn from a study of T cells after posttransplantation cyclophosphamide. General study findings and limits: Recipient CMV seropositivity and CMV reactivation strongly tracked TRB clonality. TRB overlap between skin or GI tissue T cells and blood was limited. Donor-recipient repertoire similarity was low at 1-2 months, rising over year one.

The sequencing input was PBMCs. This sequence joins TRBV7-2 and TRBJ1-2; possibly TRBD1 for D (6 bases). This TCR derives from a woman in her thirties or forties with a blood cancer, CMV-positive, and with a related stem cell donor. The DNA for the CDR3 is TGTGCCAGCAGCTTAGCCAGGGGTCACTATGGCTACACCTTC. This encodes CASSLARGHYGYTF. Together with reference TRBV7-2 and TRBJ1-2, the CDR3 gives the full variable domain: GAGVSQSPSNKVTEKGKDVELRCDPISGHTALYWYRQSLGQGLEFLIYFQGNSAPDKSGLPSDRFSAERTGGSVSTLTIQRTQQEDSAVYLCASSLARGHYGYTFGSGTRLTVV.